Shown below are 20 T cell receptor beta chains from a single sample sequenced in a study of blood T cell repertoires in COVID-19. Libraries were prepared by immunoSEQ multiplex PCR; TCRdb keeps only in-frame clonotypes and omits some of them. Of some 250,000 clones in the sample, approximately 80% were seen once. The sample consisted of peripheral blood. The receptors come from a woman aged 80 or over with acute or convalescent COVID-19.

This sequence joins TRBV6-5 and TRBJ1-1, with D possibly TRBD1 on 5 matching bases. The V gene's germline CDR1 is MNHEY and CDR2 SVGAGI. CDR3 size: 13 residues. Trimming pared 5 bases from V and 4 bases from J, leaving 11 bases between. DNA of the CDR3: TGTGCCAGCAGTACCACCCAGGGCACTGAAGCTTTCTTT. This gives the protein CASSTTQGTEAFF.

This sequence joins TRBV28 and TRBJ2-6, with 7 nucleotides matching TRBD1. The CDR3 runs to 16 residues. Unmatched junction bases numbered 4, after V lost 5 bases and J lost 0 bases. Germline V gene lookup returns CDR1 MDHEN and CDR2 SYDVKM. In DNA form, the CDR3 reads TGTGCCAGCAGTCTCCCAGGGGGCTCTGGGGCCAACGTCCTGACTTTC. It specifies CASSLPGGSGANVLTF.

This chain uses TRBV2 with TRBJ1-1; the D is unclear. V was trimmed by 0 bases and J by 4 bases, leaving 6 bases between them. CDR1 is SNHLY and CDR2 is FYNNEI in the germline V gene. The CDR3 totals 13 residues. The CDR3 coding sequence is TGTGCCAGCAGTGAAGCGAGGGCCACTGAAGCTTTCTTT. Translating it yields CASSEARATEAFF.

The CDR3 DNA sequence: TGTGCCAGCAGTTCCGAGAGGGGGGGGCCTTACAATGAGCAGTTCTTC. This encodes CASSSERGGPYNEQFF. The J gene is TRBJ2-1, the V gene TRBV28, with D perhaps TRBD2 (7 bases). Germline CDR1 MDHEN, CDR2 SYDVKM. Trimming left V 4 bases short and J 4 bases short, with 17 bases between. The CDR3 contains 16 residues.

In its sample, this clone was seen a few times. The rearrangement joins TRBV11-3 to TRBJ2-1, with D possibly TRBD1 on 5 matching bases. V was cut by 5 bases and J by 7 bases, with 15 bases left in between. Germline V gene data show CDR1 as SGHNT and CDR2 as YENEEA. The CDR3 covers 14 residues. CDR3 in DNA: TGTGCCAGCAGCCCCGCCAAGGGGTTTAATGAGCAGTTCTTC. It yields the protein CASSPAKGFNEQFF. The full variable domain, in which reference TRBV11-3 and TRBJ2-1 provide the parts outside the CDR3, is EAGVVQSPRYKIIEKKQPVAFWCNPISGHNTLYWYLQNLGQGPELLIRYENEEAVDDSQLPKDRFSAERLKGVDSTLKIQPAELGDSAVYLCASSPAKGFNEQFFGPGTRLTVL.

This clone was seen only a few times. V is TRBV10-3 and J is TRBJ1-4; unclear D gene. Germline V gene data show CDR1 as ENHRY and CDR2 as SYGVKD. The CDR3 sequence is 13 residues long. The germline V and J ends were trimmed by 6 bases and 3 bases, with 8 bases remaining between them. CDR3 bases: TGTGCCATCAGGGGCAGTCCTAATGAAAAACTGTTTTTT. This gives the protein CAIRGSPNEKLFF.

The chain joins TRBV6-1 to TRBJ1-3; 8 bases are shared with TRBD1. This CDR3 is built from 15 residues. V lost 4 bases and J lost 0; bases outside the gene matches: 2. Germline lookup yields CDR1 MNHNS and CDR2 SASEGT. CDR3: CASSGGQASGNTIYF. The CDR3, as DNA: TGTGCCAGCAGTGGGGGACAGGCCTCTGGAAACACCATATATTTT.

This chain links TRBV18 with TRBJ1-2, with D tentatively TRBD1 (5 bases). The ends were cut back, 2 bases at V and 6 bases at J, with 10 bases in the middle. Looked up from germline, CDR1 is KGHSH and CDR2 is LQKENI. The CDR3 is 13 amino acids. CDR3 sequence (DNA): TGTGCCAGCTCACCAAGGGGTGGGGATGGCTACACCTTC. This codes for CASSPRGGDGYTF.

V is TRBV27 and J is TRBJ1-2; a weak D match, TRBD1 (5 bases). The CDR3 loop spans 15 amino acids. V was trimmed by 5 bases and J by 4 bases, leaving 17 bases between them. CDR1 and CDR2 (germline): MNHEY, SMNVEV (reference sequence). CDR3 protein: CASSDTGVFSYGYTF. The CDR3 bases are TGTGCCAGCAGTGACACAGGAGTATTTAGCTATGGCTACACCTTC.

The chain links TRBV16 to TRBJ2-3; 8 bases are a match to TRBD2. V shed 4 bases and J 4 bases; nucleotides not matched to a gene: 4. Germline CDR1 and CDR2: KGHSY and FQNENV. The CDR3 consists of 14 residues. In DNA form, the CDR3 reads TGTGCCAGCAGCCCCAAGCGGGGGCCAGATACGCAGTATTTT. It translates to CASSPKRGPDTQYF.

This clone was counted a single time. The genes are TRBV24-1 and TRBJ2-3, with 10 bases matching TRBD1. This CDR3 has 16 amino acids. J was trimmed by 5 bases and V by 0 bases; bases with no gene match: 4. Germline CDR1 KGHDR, CDR2 SFDVKD. This CDR3 is CATSDLPGTGEDTQYF. The CDR3 DNA reads TGTGCCACCAGTGATTTGCCCGGGACAGGGGAAGATACGCAGTATTTT.

To note about this clone: The identical CDR3 is also encoded by other nucleotide sequences in the sample. The chain uses TRBV2 and TRBJ2-5; 16 positions match TRBD2. J lost 5 bases, V lost 3 bases, and 3 bases had no gene match. Germline lookup yields CDR1 SNHLY and CDR2 FYNNEI. The CDR3 length is 16 residues. The CDR3 region has the DNA TGTGCCAGCAGTGAGGGACTAGCGGGGGGGCAGGAGACCCAGTACTTC. Translating it yields CASSEGLAGGQETQYF.

This clone was counted only a few times. This same CDR3 is encoded by further DNA sequences in the sample. The chain has TRBV5-1 and TRBJ1-1; weak D call: TRBD1 (5 bases). The germline V and J ends were trimmed by 0 bases and 5 bases, with 11 bases remaining between them. The germline V gene encodes CDR1 SGHRS and CDR2 YFSETQ. The CDR3 contains 14 residues. The CDR3 spells CASSLAAGGTEAFF. CDR3 nucleotide sequence: TGCGCCAGCAGCTTGGCCGCCGGGGGGACTGAAGCTTTCTTT.

The chain carries TRBV28 and TRBJ1-2, with D unclear. The CDR3 sequence is 13 residues long. The germline gives CDR1 MDHEN, CDR2 SYDVKM. The V and J ends lost 5 bases and 4 bases respectively, with 11 bases between them. In DNA form, the CDR3 reads TGTGCCAGCAGTCCCACCTTGAGCTATGGCTACACCTTC. This gives the protein CASSPTLSYGYTF.

J is TRBJ2-1 and V is TRBV14; maybe TRBD2 (6 bases). V dropped 4 bases and J dropped 4 bases, with 17 bases sitting between them. CDR3 length: 16 residues. Germline assignment: CDR1 SGHDN and CDR2 FVKESK. CDR3 amino acids: CASSLPRTNQYNEQFF. The DNA of the CDR3 is TGTGCCAGCAGCCTCCCGAGGACTAACCAATACAATGAGCAGTTCTTC.

The chain combines TRBV7-8 with TRBJ2-1; TRBD2 agrees at 16 bases. Trimming at V came to 5 bases and at J to 0 bases, leaving 10 bases not matched to a gene. The germline CDR1 and CDR2 sequences are SGHVS and FQNEAQ. CDR3 length: 20 residues. The CDR3 spells CASSTGTSGGASSSYNEQFF. CDR3 bases: TGTGCCAGCAGCACTGGGACTAGCGGGGGGGCCTCCTCCTCCTACAATGAGCAGTTCTTC.

This clone has just one count. The chain is built from TRBV30 and TRBJ1-3; possibly TRBD1 for D (6 bases). Germline loops: CDR1 GTSNPN, CDR2 SVGIG (reference sequence). V lost 0 bases and J 3 bases, leaving 12 bases between the germline ends. The CDR3 runs 15 residues. CDR3 sequence (DNA): TGTGCCTGGAGTGTAGGGGGGGTTAATGGAAACACCATATATTTT. It specifies CAWSVGGVNGNTIYF.

This clone was picked up a small number of times. J is TRBJ1-6 and V is TRBV27; perhaps TRBD1 as D (5 bases). The CDR3 extends over 16 amino acids. The ends were cut back, 2 bases at V and 6 bases at J, with 14 bases in the middle. CDR1 MNHEY and CDR2 SMNVEV come from the germline V gene (reference sequence). CDR3 region: CASSLRQTDTNSPLHF. The DNA of the CDR3 is TGTGCCAGCAGTTTACGGCAGACAGATACTAATTCACCCCTCCACTTT.

The rearrangement joins TRBV19 to TRBJ1-2, with D maybe TRBD1 (6 bases). The CDR3 spans 13 residues. V lost 6 bases to trimming and J lost 1 base, with 9 bases between them. Germline assignment: CDR1 LNHDA and CDR2 SQIVND (reference sequence). CDR3: CASSLTGNYGYTF. The CDR3 DNA sequence: TGTGCCAGTAGCCTGACAGGTAACTATGGCTACACCTTC.

The chain is built from TRBV28 and TRBJ1-1; 8 bases map to TRBD1. The CDR3 totals 16 residues. The germline gives CDR1 MDHEN, CDR2 SYDVKM. With V trimmed by 5 bases and J by 1 base, 9 bases remained unmatched. Here the CDR3 reads CASSLLTGTGNTEAFF. CDR3 nucleotide sequence: TGTGCCAGCAGTCTCCTAACCGGGACAGGGAACACTGAAGCTTTCTTT.